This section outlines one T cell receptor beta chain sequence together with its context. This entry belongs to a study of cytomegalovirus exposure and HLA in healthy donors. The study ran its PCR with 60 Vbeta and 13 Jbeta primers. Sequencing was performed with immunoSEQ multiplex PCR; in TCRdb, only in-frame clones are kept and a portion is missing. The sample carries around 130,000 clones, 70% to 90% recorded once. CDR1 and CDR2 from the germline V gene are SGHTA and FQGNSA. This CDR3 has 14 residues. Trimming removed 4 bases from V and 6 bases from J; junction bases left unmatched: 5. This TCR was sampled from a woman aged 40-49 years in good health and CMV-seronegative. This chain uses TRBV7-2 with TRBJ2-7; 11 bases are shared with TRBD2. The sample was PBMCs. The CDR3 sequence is CASSSTSGSLEQYF. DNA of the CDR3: TGTGCCAGCAGCTCCACTAGCGGGAGTCTCGAGCAGTACTTC.